The source of this T cell receptor beta chain is a study of cytomegalovirus exposure and HLA in healthy donors. In the case of this clone: Its cognate antigen is unknown.

PCR used 60 Vbeta primers and 13 Jbeta primers. Only in-frame clones appear in the TCRdb table, and some are missing; sequencing was by immunoSEQ multiplex PCR. The data contain roughly 100,000 clones, roughly 85% of them singletons. General study points: While the bulk of TCR sequences proved rare, some public TCRs turned up in many donors. An apparent linkage of common viral pathogens to several of the most significant clusters emerged in a later analysis. Association of a missense DCLRE1C variant with TCR beta V- and J-gene trimming was reported in a later analysis.

This TCR was sampled from a middle-aged woman in good health and CMV-seronegative. The sample consisted of PBMCs.

CDR3 nucleotides: TGCGCCAGCGAGGCGGGAGGGTCTGGGGAGACCCAGTACTTC. It encodes CASEAGGSGETQYF. The chain uses TRBV5-1 and TRBJ2-5; TRBD2 matches 9 bases. The ends lost 7 bases at V and 5 bases at J; junction bases unmatched: 9. The CDR3 sequence is 14 residues long. Germline values: CDR1 SGHRS, CDR2 YFSETQ.